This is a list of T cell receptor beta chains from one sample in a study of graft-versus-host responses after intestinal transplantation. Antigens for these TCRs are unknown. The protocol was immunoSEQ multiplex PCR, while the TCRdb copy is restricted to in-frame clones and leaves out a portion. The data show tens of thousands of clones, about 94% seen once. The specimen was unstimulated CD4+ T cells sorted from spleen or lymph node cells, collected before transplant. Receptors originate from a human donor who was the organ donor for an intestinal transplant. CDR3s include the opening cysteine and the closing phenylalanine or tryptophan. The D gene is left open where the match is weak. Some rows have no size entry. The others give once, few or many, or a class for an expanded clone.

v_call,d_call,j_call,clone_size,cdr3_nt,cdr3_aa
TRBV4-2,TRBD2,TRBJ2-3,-,TGTGCCAGCAGCCCGGCTGGCGGGGGGTCGGGAGATACGCAGTATTTT,CASSPAGGGSGDTQYF
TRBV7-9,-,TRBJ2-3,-,TGTGCCAGCAGCTTATACGATACGCAGTATTTT,CASSLYDTQYF
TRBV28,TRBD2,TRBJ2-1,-,TGTGCCAGCAGTTTAGACGGCGGGGGGGCCGCTTACAATGAGCAGTTCTTC,CASSLDGGGAAYNEQFF
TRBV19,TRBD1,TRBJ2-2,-,TGTGCCAGTAGCCGGGGACAGGGGGTTGAGGAGCTGTTTTTT,CASSRGQGVEELFF
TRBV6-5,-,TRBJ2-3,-,TGTGCCAGCAGTTACTCGTTCGGGCATGGAGATACGCAGTATTTT,CASSYSFGHGDTQYF
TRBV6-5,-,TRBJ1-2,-,TGTGCCAGCAGTTCCGTAAAATCAGCCTCCTACACCTTC,CASSSVKSASYTF
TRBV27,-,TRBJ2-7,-,TGTGCCAGCAGTCGCGAAGCGAACTCCTACGAGCAGTACTTC,CASSREANSYEQYF
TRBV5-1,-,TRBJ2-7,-,TGCGCCAGCAGCCCCAAACCTCGGGGTACACTTTACGAGCAGTACTTC,CASSPKPRGTLYEQYF
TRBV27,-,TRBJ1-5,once,TGTGCCAGCAGTTTATCGCTCAATCAGCCCCAGCATTTT,CASSLSLNQPQHF
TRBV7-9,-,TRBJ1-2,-,TGTGCCAGCAGCTTAGGCGCCCCCAAGAGTAACTATGGCTACACCTTC,CASSLGAPKSNYGYTF
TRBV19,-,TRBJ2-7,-,TGTGCCAGTAGTCCCTCTGGCGGTTACTCCTACGAGCAGTACTTC,CASSPSGGYSYEQYF
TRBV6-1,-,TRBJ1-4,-,TGTGCCAGCAGTGTCGGGCTGTACAGGATCGCAACTAATGAAAAACTGTTTTTT,CASSVGLYRIATNEKLFF
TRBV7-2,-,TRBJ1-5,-,TGTGCCAGCAGCTTAGGGGCCCCGGACAGATATAGCAATCAGCCCCAGCATTTT,CASSLGAPDRYSNQPQHF
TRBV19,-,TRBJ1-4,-,TGTGCCAGTGCGACAGGCCCTAATGAAAAACTGTTTTTT,CASATGPNEKLFF
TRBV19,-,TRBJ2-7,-,TGTGCCAGTAGTATAAATCGGGCCGGACAGCCGGCGTACGAGCAGTACTTC,CASSINRAGQPAYEQYF
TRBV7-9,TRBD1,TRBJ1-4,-,TGTGCCAGCAGCTCCATTAAATCGGGACAGACTGCAACTAATGAAAAACTGTTTTTT,CASSSIKSGQTATNEKLFF
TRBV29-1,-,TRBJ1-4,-,TGCAGCGTCCGAAGTGGGGGCTGGGATGAAAAACTGTTTTTT,CSVRSGGWDEKLFF
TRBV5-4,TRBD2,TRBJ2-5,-,TGTGCCAGCAGCTTGGGGCTAGCGGCTCAAGAGACCCAGTACTTC,CASSLGLAAQETQYF
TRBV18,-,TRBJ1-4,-,TGTGCCAGCTCAGTACAGGAGTCAACTAATGAAAAACTGTTTTTT,CASSVQESTNEKLFF
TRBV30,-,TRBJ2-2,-,TGTGCCTGGAGCGCTCGGAACGCGTGGGAGCTGTTTTTT,CAWSARNAWELFF
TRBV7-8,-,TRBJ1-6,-,TGTGCCAGCAGCTTGAGGACGTTACCCCTCCACTTT,CASSLRTLPLHF
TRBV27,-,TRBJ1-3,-,TGTGCCAGCAGTTTTACAGGGAACTCTGGAAACACCATATATTTT,CASSFTGNSGNTIYF
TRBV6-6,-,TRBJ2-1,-,TGTGCCAGCAGTGTGTACGTCAGGGGCAATGAGCAGTTCTTC,CASSVYVRGNEQFF
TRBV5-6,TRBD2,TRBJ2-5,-,TGTGCCAGCAGCTTGGGTCCAGCGGGGGTTCAAGAGACCCAGTACTTC,CASSLGPAGVQETQYF